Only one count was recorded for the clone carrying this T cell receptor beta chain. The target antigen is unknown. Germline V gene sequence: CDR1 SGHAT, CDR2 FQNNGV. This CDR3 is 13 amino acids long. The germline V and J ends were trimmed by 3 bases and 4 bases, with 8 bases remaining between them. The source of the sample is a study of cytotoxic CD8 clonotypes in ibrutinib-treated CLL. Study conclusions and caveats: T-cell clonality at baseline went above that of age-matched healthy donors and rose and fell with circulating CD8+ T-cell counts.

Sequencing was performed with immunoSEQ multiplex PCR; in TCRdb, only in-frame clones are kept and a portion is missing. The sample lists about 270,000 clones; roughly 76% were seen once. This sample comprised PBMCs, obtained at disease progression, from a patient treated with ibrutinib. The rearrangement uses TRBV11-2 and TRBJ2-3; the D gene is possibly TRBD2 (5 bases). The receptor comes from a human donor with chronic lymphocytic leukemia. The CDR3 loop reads CASSFQRADTQYF. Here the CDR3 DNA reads TGTGCCAGCAGCTTTCAGAGGGCAGATACGCAGTATTTT.